This passage covers 11 T cell receptor beta chains from one sample sequenced in a study of tumor-infiltrating lymphocytes in primary liver carcinoma. Germline DNA was extracted alongside blood RNA, which was obtained from unsorted whole blood. Production of TCR beta cDNA used around 460 ng total RNA together with a constant-region primer. Investigators got TCR beta libraries out of three nested multiplex PCR rounds, done with slightly modified ARM-PCR. A C-beta reverse primer and TRBV1-TRBV30 forward primers served in each of the first two PCR rounds, at 9 to 11 cycles apiece. MiXCR, run by TCRdb on the multiplex PCR reads, gives a single entry per CDR3 protein. The sample lists around 210,000 distinct CDR3 sequences; approximately 65% were seen once. The source material was peripheral blood. These receptors were collected from an older woman with primary liver carcinoma and hepatitis B virus infection.

In this sample, this clonotype turned up a few times. V is TRBV14 and J is TRBJ2-1, with 9 bases lining up with TRBD2. The ends lost 4 bases at V and 4 bases at J; junction bases unmatched: 11. CDR1 and CDR2 from the germline V gene are SGHDN and FVKESK. This CDR3 has 17 residues. The CDR3 loop is CASSPRGSGRVYNEQFF. CDR3 coding DNA: TGTGCCAGCAGCCCCAGGGGTAGCGGGAGAGTTTACAATGAGCAGTTCTTC.

Details on this clonotype: At one end the junction does not follow the germline gene, possibly because of a read error. The chain links TRBV28 to TRBJ1-1, with 8 positions matching TRBD1. Germline V gene sequence: CDR1 MDHEN, CDR2 SYDVKM. CDR3 size: 15 residues. In DNA form, the CDR3 reads TGTGCCAGCAGTTTAACAGGGGGACAGGACACTGAAGCCATCTTT. Its translation is CASSLTGGQDTEAIF.

Ten or more counts support this clonotype. The chain links TRBV6-5 to TRBJ2-7, with unresolved D. The CDR3 runs to 14 residues. The germline V and J ends were trimmed by 2 bases and 3 bases, with 11 bases remaining between them. The V gene's germline CDR1 is MNHEY and CDR2 SVGAGI. CDR3 amino acids: CASSYTALGYEQYF. For the CDR3, the DNA is TGTGCCAGCAGTTACACCGCTCTAGGCTACGAGCAGTACTTC.

V gene TRBV28 combines with J gene TRBJ1-2; D is ambiguous. The V end was cut by 1 base, the J end by 3 bases, with 6 bases between. Per germline, CDR1 MDHEN and CDR2 SYDVKM. This CDR3 is built from 13 residues. The CDR3 protein is CASSLYADYGYTF. CDR3 bases: TGTGCCAGCAGTTTATACGCCGACTATGGCTACACCTTC.

The rearrangement links TRBV11-2 to TRBJ2-7, with 8 bases lining up with TRBD1. Germline V gives CDR1 SGHAT, CDR2 FQNNGV. Trimming cost V 5 bases and J 4 bases; bases outside gene matches: 10. The CDR3 sequence is 15 residues long. This chain's CDR3 is CASSPLQGAWYEQYF. The DNA of the CDR3 is TGTGCCAGCAGCCCCCTCCAGGGGGCTTGGTACGAGCAGTACTTC.

The chain recombines TRBV5-1 with TRBJ1-5; D call uncertain. V shed 5 bases and J shed 7 bases, with 13 bases lying between them. Germline lookup yields CDR1 SGHRS and CDR2 YFSETQ. The CDR3 totals 13 residues. The DNA of the CDR3 is TGCGCCAGCAGGGAAGACAATTCCCAGCCCCAGCATTTT. Its translation: CASREDNSQPQHF.

V and J are TRBV5-1 and TRBJ1-1, with D hard to call. The CDR3 is 15 amino acids. CDR1 is SGHRS and CDR2 is YFSETQ in the germline V gene. Trimming took off 2 bases at V and 1 base at J, with 12 bases between the two ends. DNA of the CDR3: TGCGCCAGCAGCTTCGCCAGGACCTCGAACACTGAAGCTTTCTTT. It specifies CASSFARTSNTEAFF.

This clonotype was picked up many times. This chain joins TRBV12-3 or TRBV12-4 and TRBJ2-7; possibly TRBD1 or TRBD2 for D (5 bases each). This CDR3 is built from 14 residues. V was shortened by 5 bases and J by 4 bases, with 15 bases between the two germline ends. CDR3 protein: CASSRGVGMYEQYF. CDR3 coding DNA: TGTGCCAGCAGTCGAGGGGTAGGTATGTACGAGCAGTACTTC.

About this clonotype: A much larger clone lies a single base off, so this may be a read error. The V gene is TRBV6-5, the J gene TRBJ2-5; possible D gene TRBD2, 6 bases. In germline, CDR1 is MNHEY, CDR2 SVGAGI. This CDR3 is 13 amino acids long. With 5 bases removed from V and 5 bases from J, the gap between germline ends came to 12 bases. CDR3 in amino acids: CASSQRAWETQYF. The CDR3 bases are TGTGCCAGCAGTCAGCGGGCATGGGAGACCCAGTACTTC.

This clonotype appeared many times. The chain is built from TRBV6-6 and TRBJ2-4; perhaps D is TRBD1 or TRBD2 (6 bases each). Trimming took 6 bases from V and 5 from J, leaving 11 bases between them. CDR3 length: 13 residues. The germline V gene encodes CDR1 MNHNY and CDR2 SVGAGI (reference sequence). The CDR3 is CASSPGGENIQYF. The CDR3 DNA reads as TGTGCCAGCAGCCCCGGGGGCGAAAACATTCAGTACTTC.

In the case of this clonotype: The CDR3 carries no conserved terminal phenylalanine or tryptophan, so it likely arises from a read error. The chain links TRBV28 to TRBJ2-1, with D possibly TRBD1 on 5 matching bases. V shed 7 bases and J shed 4 bases, with 14 bases lying between them. This CDR3 comprises 14 residues. Germline V gene data show CDR1 as MDHEN and CDR2 as SYDVKM. The CDR3 DNA sequence: TGTGCCAGCACCCTTTTAGGGGAATACAATGAGCAGTTCTTA. Translating gives CASTLLGEYNEQFL.